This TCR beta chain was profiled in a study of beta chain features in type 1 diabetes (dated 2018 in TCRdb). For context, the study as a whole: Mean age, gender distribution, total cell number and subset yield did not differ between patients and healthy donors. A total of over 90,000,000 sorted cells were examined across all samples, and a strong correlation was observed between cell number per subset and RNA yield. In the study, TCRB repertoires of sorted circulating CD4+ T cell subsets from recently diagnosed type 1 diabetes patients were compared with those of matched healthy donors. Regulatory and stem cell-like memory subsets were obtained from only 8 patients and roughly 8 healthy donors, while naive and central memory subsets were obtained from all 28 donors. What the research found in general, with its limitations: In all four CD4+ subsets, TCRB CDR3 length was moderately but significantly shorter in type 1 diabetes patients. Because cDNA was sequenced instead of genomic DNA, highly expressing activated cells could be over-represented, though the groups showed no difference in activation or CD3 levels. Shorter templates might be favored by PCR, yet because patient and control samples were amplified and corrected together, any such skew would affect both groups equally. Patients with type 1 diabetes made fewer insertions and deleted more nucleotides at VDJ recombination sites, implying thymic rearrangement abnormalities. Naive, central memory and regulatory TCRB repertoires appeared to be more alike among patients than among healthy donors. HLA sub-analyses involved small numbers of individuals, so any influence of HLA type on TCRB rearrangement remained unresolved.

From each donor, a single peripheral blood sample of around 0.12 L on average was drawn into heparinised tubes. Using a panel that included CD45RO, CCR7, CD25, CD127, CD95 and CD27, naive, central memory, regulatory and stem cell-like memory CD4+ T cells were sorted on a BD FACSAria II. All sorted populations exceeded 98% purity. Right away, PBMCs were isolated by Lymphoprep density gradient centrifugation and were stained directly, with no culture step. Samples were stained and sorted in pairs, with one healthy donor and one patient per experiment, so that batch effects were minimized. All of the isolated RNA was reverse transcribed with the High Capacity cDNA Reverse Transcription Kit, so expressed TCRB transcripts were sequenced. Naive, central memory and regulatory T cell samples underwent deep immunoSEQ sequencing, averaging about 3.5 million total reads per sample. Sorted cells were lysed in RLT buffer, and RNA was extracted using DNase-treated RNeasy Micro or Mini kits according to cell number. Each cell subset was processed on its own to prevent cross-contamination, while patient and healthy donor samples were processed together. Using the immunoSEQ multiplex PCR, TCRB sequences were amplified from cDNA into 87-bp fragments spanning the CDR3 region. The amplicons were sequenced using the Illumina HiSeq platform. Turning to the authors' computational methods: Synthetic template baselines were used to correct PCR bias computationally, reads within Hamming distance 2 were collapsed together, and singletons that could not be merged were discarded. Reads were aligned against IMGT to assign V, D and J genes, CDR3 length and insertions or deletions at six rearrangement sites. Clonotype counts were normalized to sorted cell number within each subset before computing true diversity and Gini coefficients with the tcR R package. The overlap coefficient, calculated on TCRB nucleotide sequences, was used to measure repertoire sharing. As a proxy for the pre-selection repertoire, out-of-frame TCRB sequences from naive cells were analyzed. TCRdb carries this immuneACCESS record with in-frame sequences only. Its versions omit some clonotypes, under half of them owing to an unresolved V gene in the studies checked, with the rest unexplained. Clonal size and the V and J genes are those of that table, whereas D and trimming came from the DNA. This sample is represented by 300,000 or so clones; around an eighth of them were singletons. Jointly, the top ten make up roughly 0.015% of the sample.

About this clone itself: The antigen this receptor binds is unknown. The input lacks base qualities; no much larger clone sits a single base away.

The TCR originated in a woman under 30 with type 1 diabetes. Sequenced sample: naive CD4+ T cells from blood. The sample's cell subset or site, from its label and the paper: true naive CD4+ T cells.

Read as DNA, the sequence is TGTGCCAGCGGCAGAACCGGGGTTAACTATGGCTACACCTTC. This is translated as CASGRTGVNYGYTF. The rearranged chain carries TRBV6-5 and TRBJ1-2; the D gene assignment is ambiguous. The V end loses 8 bases and the J end loses 1 base, and a stretch of 14 bases separates them. From a lookup of the germline V gene, CDR1 and CDR2 are MNHEY and SVGAGI. The CDR3 has 14 amino acids, counting the end cysteine and phenylalanine. Only the CDR3 part of the read is kept: 42 bases, read in frame from the first base.